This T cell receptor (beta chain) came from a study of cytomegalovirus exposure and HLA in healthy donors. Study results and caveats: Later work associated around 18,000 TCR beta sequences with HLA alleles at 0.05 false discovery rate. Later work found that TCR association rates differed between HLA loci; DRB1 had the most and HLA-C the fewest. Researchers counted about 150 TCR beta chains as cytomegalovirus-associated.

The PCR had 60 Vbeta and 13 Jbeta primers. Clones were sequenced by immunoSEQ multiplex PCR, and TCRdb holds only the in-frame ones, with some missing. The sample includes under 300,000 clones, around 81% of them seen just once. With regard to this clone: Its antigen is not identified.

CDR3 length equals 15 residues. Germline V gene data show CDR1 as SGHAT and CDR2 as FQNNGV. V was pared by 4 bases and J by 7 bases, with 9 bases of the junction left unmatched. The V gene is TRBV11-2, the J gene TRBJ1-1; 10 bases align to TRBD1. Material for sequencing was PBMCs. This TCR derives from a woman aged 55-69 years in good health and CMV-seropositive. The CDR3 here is CASSSRDRGDGEAFF. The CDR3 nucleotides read TGTGCCAGCAGCTCCCGGGACAGGGGTGATGGTGAAGCTTTCTTT.